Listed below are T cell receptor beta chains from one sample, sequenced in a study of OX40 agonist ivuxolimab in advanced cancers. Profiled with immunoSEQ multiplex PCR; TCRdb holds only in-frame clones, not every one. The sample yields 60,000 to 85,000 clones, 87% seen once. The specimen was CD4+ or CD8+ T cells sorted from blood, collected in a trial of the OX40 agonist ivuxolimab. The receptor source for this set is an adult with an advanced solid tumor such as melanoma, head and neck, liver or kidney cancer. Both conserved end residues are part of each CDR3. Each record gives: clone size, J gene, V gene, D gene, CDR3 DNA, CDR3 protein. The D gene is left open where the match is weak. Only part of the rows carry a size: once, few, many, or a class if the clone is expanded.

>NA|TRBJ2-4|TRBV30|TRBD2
TGTGCCTGGAGTGTACGGGGACTAGCGGGAGGGCCTGCAAACATTCAGTACTTC
CAWSVRGLAGGPANIQYF
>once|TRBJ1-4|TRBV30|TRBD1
TGTGCCTGGAGTCCGAGCGGGACAGGAGTCAATGAAAAACTGTTTTTT
CAWSPSGTGVNEKLFF
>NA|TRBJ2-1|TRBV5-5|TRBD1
TGTGCCAGCAGCCTGGTCCCCGGGACAGACTACTACAATGAGCAGTTCTTC
CASSLVPGTDYYNEQFF
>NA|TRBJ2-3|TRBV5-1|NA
TGCGCCAGCAGCTTGGTCGGGAGCGGCGGCACAGATACGCAGTATTTT
CASSLVGSGGTDTQYF
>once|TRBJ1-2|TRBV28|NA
TGTGCCAGCAGTTTCACCGGGAGCACCCATGGCTACACCTTC
CASSFTGSTHGYTF
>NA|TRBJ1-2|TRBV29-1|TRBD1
TGCAGCGTTGAAGACCCAGGGGGACTTCACAGGGGTTATGGCTACACCTTC
CSVEDPGGLHRGYGYTF
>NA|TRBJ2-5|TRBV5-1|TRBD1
TGCGCCAGCAGCCCAGGGACAGGTCCCCAAGCGACCTCGGAGCAGTACTTC
CASSPGTGPQATSEQYF
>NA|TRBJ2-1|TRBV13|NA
TGTGCCAGCAGCCCAAGACCCCTCGGGACAAGCTCCTACAATGAGCAGTTCTTC
CASSPRPLGTSSYNEQFF
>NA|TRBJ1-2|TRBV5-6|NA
TGTGCCAGCAGCTTGGATGGGAGCTATGGCTACACCTTC
CASSLDGSYGYTF
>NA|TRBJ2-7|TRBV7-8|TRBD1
TGTGCCAGCAGCCTGTCAGGGTTGACAGGGTTCTACGAGCAGTACTTC
CASSLSGLTGFYEQYF
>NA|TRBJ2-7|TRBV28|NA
TGTGCCAGCAGCCTACAGGGACCCCCCTACGAGCAGTACTTC
CASSLQGPPYEQYF
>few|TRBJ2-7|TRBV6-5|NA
TGTGCCACAAGGGGGGCCGCCGGCTCCTACGAGCAGTACTTC
CATRGAAGSYEQYF
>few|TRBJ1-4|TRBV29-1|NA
TGCAGCGTTGAACCGGGGAATCGGGAAAAACTGTTTTTT
CSVEPGNREKLFF
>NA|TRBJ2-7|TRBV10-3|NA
TGTGCCATCAGTGAGTCGAGCCAGGGCTACGAGCAGTACTTC
CAISESSQGYEQYF
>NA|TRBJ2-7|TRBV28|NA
TGTGCCAGCACTACCGGGACGGTGGTCTACGAGCAGTACTTC
CASTTGTVVYEQYF
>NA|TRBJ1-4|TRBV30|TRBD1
TGTGCCTGGAGCAGGAGGACAGGTACTAATGAAAAACTGTTTTTT
CAWSRRTGTNEKLFF
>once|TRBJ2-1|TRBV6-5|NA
TGTGCCAGCATAAAGGGGCCCCAGCAGTTCTTC
CASIKGPQQFF
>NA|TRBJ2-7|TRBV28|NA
TGTGCCAGCATGAAGGACACTTACTCCTACGAGCAGTACTTC
CASMKDTYSYEQYF
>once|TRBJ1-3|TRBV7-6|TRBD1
TGTGCCAGCAGCTCGGGACAGGAGTTCTCTGGAAACACCATATATTTT
CASSSGQEFSGNTIYF
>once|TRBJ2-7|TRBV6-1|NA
TGTGCCAGCAGGAGGGGACTGGCAAGCTCCTACGAGCAGTACTTC
CASRRGLASSYEQYF
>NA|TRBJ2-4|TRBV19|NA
TGTGCCAGTAGTGCGGGGCGGTCGCTAGCCAAAAACATTCAGTACTTC
CASSAGRSLAKNIQYF
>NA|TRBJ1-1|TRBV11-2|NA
TGTGCCAGCAGCTTAGATATGAACACTGAAGCTTTCTTT
CASSLDMNTEAFF
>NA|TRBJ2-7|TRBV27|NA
TGTGCCAGCGGTAGGACATCCCGTTACGAGCAGTACTTC
CASGRTSRYEQYF
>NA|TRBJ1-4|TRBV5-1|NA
TGCGCCAGCAGTGGGACAACAACTAATGAAAAACTGTTTTTT
CASSGTTTNEKLFF
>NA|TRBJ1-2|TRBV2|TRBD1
TGTGCCAGCAGCCCAGGGGGAGCTAACTATGGCTACACCTTC
CASSPGGANYGYTF
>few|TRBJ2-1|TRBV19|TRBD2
TGTGCCAGTAGCCTAACTAGCGGGGGTCCCAATGAGCAGTTCTTC
CASSLTSGGPNEQFF
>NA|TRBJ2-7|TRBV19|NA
TGTGCCAGTAAGAAACAGGACTACGAGCAGTACTTC
CASKKQDYEQYF
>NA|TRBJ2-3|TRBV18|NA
TGTGCCAGCTCACCACCGAGCTGGGATACGCAGTATTTT
CASSPPSWDTQYF
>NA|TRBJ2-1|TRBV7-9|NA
TGTGCCAGCAGCTTAGGTGAGGGGGGCTCCTACAATGAGCAGTTCTTC
CASSLGEGGSYNEQFF
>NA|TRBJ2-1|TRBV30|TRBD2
TGTGCCTGGAGTGCACAACTAGCGGGGGGGCGGAATGAGCAGTTCTTC
CAWSAQLAGGRNEQFF
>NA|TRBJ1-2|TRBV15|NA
TGTGCCACCAGCAGGATGGGCAGCAGGGGCTACACCTTC
CATSRMGSRGYTF
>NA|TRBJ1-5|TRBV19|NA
TGTGCCAGTACCACAAACAGGGCCAATCAGCCCCAGCATTTT
CASTTNRANQPQHF
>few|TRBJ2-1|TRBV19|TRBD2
TGTGCCAGTAGTCTCCAGCGGGGGGCCTACAATGAGCAGTTCTTC
CASSLQRGAYNEQFF
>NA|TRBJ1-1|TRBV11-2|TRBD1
TGTGCCAGCAGCTCGGACAGGGTCACTGAAGCTTTCTTT
CASSSDRVTEAFF
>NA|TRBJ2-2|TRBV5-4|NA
TGTGCCAGCAGCTTAGGAGGAGTAAGTGCCGGGGAGCTGTTTTTT
CASSLGGVSAGELFF
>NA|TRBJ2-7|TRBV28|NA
TGTGCCAGCAGTCCACCCTTGCGGGGGCAGCCCTACGAGCAGTACTTC
CASSPPLRGQPYEQYF
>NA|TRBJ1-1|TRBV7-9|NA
TGTGCCAGCAGCCCAACAGGACAACCGAACACTGAAGCTTTCTTT
CASSPTGQPNTEAFF
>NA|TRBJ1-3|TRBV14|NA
TGTGCCAGCAGCCAAGTATTCGACGCAAACACCATATATTTT
CASSQVFDANTIYF
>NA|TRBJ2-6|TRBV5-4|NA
TGTGCCAGCAGCTCGATTAGTGGGGCCAACGTCCTGACTTTC
CASSSISGANVLTF
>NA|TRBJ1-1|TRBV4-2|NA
TGTGCCAGCAGCCAAGGCGGGGTCGAAAATGAAGCTTTCTTT
CASSQGGVENEAFF
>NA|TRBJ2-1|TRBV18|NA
TGTGCCACACGGCCAATGGAGGTGAATGAGCAGTTCTTC
CATRPMEVNEQFF
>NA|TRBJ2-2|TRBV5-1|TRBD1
TGCGCCAGCAGCACCGGACAGGGGGCTGGCGGGGAGCTGTTTTTT
CASSTGQGAGGELFF
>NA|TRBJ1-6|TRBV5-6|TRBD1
TGTGCCAGCAGCCTAGGACAGGGTGGGTCACCCCTCCACTTT
CASSLGQGGSPLHF
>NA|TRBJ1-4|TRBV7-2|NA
TGTGCCAGCAGCCCCCAACAGGGACGTAATGAAAAACTGTTTTTT
CASSPQQGRNEKLFF
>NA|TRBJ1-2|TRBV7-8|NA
TGTGCCAGCAGCCCCGTTGGGGGGGCGAACTATGGCTACACCTTC
CASSPVGGANYGYTF
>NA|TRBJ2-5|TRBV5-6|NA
TGTGCCAGCAGCTCCAAACCAGGGAGGAGGGTCCAAGAGACCCAGTACTTC
CASSSKPGRRVQETQYF
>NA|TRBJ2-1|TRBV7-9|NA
TGTGCCAGCAGCCCTTACACTGAGCAGTTCTTC
CASSPYTEQFF
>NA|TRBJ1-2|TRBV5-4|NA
TGTGCCAGCAGCTTGGGAGGTGCCAGGGAGGTATCGTATGGCTACACCTTC
CASSLGGAREVSYGYTF
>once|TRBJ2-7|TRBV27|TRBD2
TGTGCCAGCAGGCCCGGGAGGCTAGCGGGAGCCGAGCAGTACTTC
CASRPGRLAGAEQYF
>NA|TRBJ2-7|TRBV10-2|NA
TGCGCCAGCGGGGTAGGGATCTACGAGCAGTACTTC
CASGVGIYEQYF